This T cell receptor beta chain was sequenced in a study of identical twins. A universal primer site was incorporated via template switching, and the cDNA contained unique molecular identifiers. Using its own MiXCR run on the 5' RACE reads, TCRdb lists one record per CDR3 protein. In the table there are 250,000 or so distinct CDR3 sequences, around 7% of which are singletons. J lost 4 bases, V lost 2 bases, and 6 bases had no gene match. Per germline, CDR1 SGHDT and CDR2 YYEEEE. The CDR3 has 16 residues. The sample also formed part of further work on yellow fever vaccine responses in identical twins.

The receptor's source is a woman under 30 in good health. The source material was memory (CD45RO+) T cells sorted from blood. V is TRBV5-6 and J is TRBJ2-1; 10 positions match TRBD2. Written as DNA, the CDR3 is TGTGCCAGCAGCTTTACGCCTAGCGGGGGTTACAATGAGCAGTTCTTC. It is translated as CASSFTPSGGYNEQFF.